The rows below give T cell receptor beta chains drawn from one sample of a study of T-cell reconstitution after alpha-beta-depleted transplantation in children. Each CDR3 protein gets one entry after TCRdb re-called the PCR reads with MiXCR. The sample lists some 200,000 distinct CDR3 sequences; around 7.7% were seen once. The material sequenced was PBMCs, mostly from graft donor cells, taken 360 days after TCRalphabeta/CD19-depleted stem cell transplant. The origin of the receptors is a male patient aged 2 to 9 who had a stem cell transplant for acute myeloid leukemia, so the T cells may come from the graft donor. Each CDR3 is given with its conserved first and last residue. D genes are given only for firm matches. Only part of the rows carry a size: once, few, many, or a class if the clone is expanded.

v_call: TRBV7-2
clone_size: many
j_call: TRBJ2-7
d_call: .
cdr3_nt: TGTGCCAGCAGCCCAGGGTCGTACGAGCAGTACTTC
cdr3_aa: CASSPGSYEQYF

v_call: TRBV5-1
clone_size: many
j_call: TRBJ2-1
d_call: TRBD1
cdr3_nt: TGCGCCAGCAGCTTTTCCGGGACAGTCGTTGGTGAGCAGTTCTTC
cdr3_aa: CASSFSGTVVGEQFF

v_call: TRBV7-2
clone_size: .
j_call: TRBJ2-2
d_call: .
cdr3_nt: TGTGCCATCTTCCATCCCGGCCCGGTCCTCTTACCCGGGGAGCTGTTTTTT
cdr3_aa: CAIFHPGPVLLPGELFF

v_call: TRBV24-1
clone_size: .
j_call: TRBJ2-1
d_call: TRBD2
cdr3_nt: TGTGCCACCAGTGACCGCGGGGGTGGTTCCTCCTACAATGAGCAGTTCTTC
cdr3_aa: CATSDRGGGSSYNEQFF

v_call: TRBV20-1
clone_size: many
j_call: TRBJ2-3
d_call: .
cdr3_nt: TGCAGTGCTGGCTTTTCACGCTCTTTTACGCAGTATTTT
cdr3_aa: CSAGFSRSFTQYF

v_call: TRBV15
clone_size: .
j_call: TRBJ2-7
d_call: .
cdr3_nt: TGTGCCACCAGCAGAGAGAGAACTAACTCCTACGAGCAGTACTTC
cdr3_aa: CATSRERTNSYEQYF

v_call: TRBV7-9
clone_size: many
j_call: TRBJ2-7
d_call: .
cdr3_nt: TGTGCCAGCAGCTTAGGCGGGCAAGGGGAGCAGTACTTC
cdr3_aa: CASSLGGQGEQYF

v_call: TRBV20-1
clone_size: .
j_call: TRBJ2-4
d_call: TRBD1
cdr3_nt: TGCAGTGCTGGCCCCGGGACAGGGGGAGGCAAAAACATTCAGTACTTC
cdr3_aa: CSAGPGTGGGKNIQYF

v_call: TRBV12-3/TRBV12-4
clone_size: few
j_call: TRBJ2-5
d_call: .
cdr3_nt: TGTGCCAGCAGTTTCCGACGGGGGCTCCAAGAGACCCAGTACTTC
cdr3_aa: CASSFRRGLQETQYF

v_call: TRBV10-3
clone_size: .
j_call: TRBJ2-2
d_call: TRBD2
cdr3_nt: TGTGCCGCGCGAGCGGGAGTGGGCACCGGGGAGCTGTTTTTT
cdr3_aa: CAARAGVGTGELFF

v_call: TRBV12-3/TRBV12-4
clone_size: .
j_call: TRBJ1-1
d_call: .
cdr3_nt: TGTGCCAGCAGTCCCGTACTGAACACTGAAGCTTTCTTT
cdr3_aa: CASSPVLNTEAFF

v_call: TRBV21-1
clone_size: few
j_call: TRBJ2-4
d_call: .
cdr3_nt: TGTGCCAGCAGCGAGACAGGGATCCCCGCCAAAAACATTCAGTACTTC
cdr3_aa: CASSETGIPAKNIQYF

v_call: TRBV6-5
clone_size: .
j_call: TRBJ2-5
d_call: .
cdr3_nt: TGTGCCAGCAGTTACTCCACCCCCGGACAGAGGGTGGAGACCCAGTACTTC
cdr3_aa: CASSYSTPGQRVETQYF

v_call: TRBV6-5
clone_size: few
j_call: TRBJ2-7
d_call: .
cdr3_nt: TGTGCCAGCTCCGGGACGGCCTACGAGCAGTACTTC
cdr3_aa: CASSGTAYEQYF

v_call: TRBV7-2
clone_size: .
j_call: TRBJ1-1
d_call: .
cdr3_nt: TGTGCCAGCAGCTTTACCGAGGGTACTGAAGCTTTCTTT
cdr3_aa: CASSFTEGTEAFF

v_call: TRBV7-3
clone_size: .
j_call: TRBJ2-1
d_call: .
cdr3_nt: TGTGCCAGCAGCGTCGGGGTTTACAATGAGCAGTTCTTC
cdr3_aa: CASSVGVYNEQFF

v_call: TRBV5-5
clone_size: few
j_call: TRBJ2-1
d_call: TRBD1
cdr3_nt: TGTGCCAGCAGCTGGCGAACGGGGACAGGGAGTTACAATGAGCAGTTCTTC
cdr3_aa: CASSWRTGTGSYNEQFF

v_call: TRBV29-1
clone_size: many
j_call: TRBJ1-4
d_call: TRBD1
cdr3_nt: TGCAGCGTAAACAGGGGAAGAGGTGAAAAACTGTTTTTT
cdr3_aa: CSVNRGRGEKLFF

v_call: TRBV29-1
clone_size: many
j_call: TRBJ2-7
d_call: .
cdr3_nt: TGCAGCGTTGTAGGGGTTGGCGAGCAGTACTTC
cdr3_aa: CSVVGVGEQYF

v_call: TRBV5-1
clone_size: many
j_call: TRBJ2-1
d_call: .
cdr3_nt: TGCGCCAGCAGCTTGGGACTTATCGATGAGCAGTTCTTC
cdr3_aa: CASSLGLIDEQFF

v_call: TRBV12-3/TRBV12-4
clone_size: many
j_call: TRBJ1-2
d_call: .
cdr3_nt: TGTGCCAGCAGTTCGGGACGTAACTATGGCTACACCTTC
cdr3_aa: CASSSGRNYGYTF

v_call: TRBV27
clone_size: many
j_call: TRBJ2-1
d_call: .
cdr3_nt: TGTGCCAGCAGTTTGGATAGCGGCCTGTACAATGAGCAGTTCTTC
cdr3_aa: CASSLDSGLYNEQFF

v_call: TRBV15
clone_size: .
j_call: TRBJ1-4
d_call: .
cdr3_nt: TGTGCCACCAGCAGTCATGTCAGGCAGGGAAGTGAAAAACTGTTTTTT
cdr3_aa: CATSSHVRQGSEKLFF

v_call: TRBV29-1
clone_size: few
j_call: TRBJ2-1
d_call: .
cdr3_nt: TGCAGCGTTGATGTCCTAAACAATGAGCAGTTCTTC
cdr3_aa: CSVDVLNNEQFF

v_call: TRBV7-7
clone_size: few
j_call: TRBJ2-5
d_call: TRBD2
cdr3_nt: TGTGCTAGCAGCCGACTAGCACCGGAGACCCAGTACTTC
cdr3_aa: CASSRLAPETQYF

v_call: TRBV6-1
clone_size: few
j_call: TRBJ2-5
d_call: TRBD1
cdr3_nt: TGTGCCAGCAGCTCCTTAGGACAGGGAGCAGAGACCCAGTACTTC
cdr3_aa: CASSSLGQGAETQYF

v_call: TRBV20-1
clone_size: many
j_call: TRBJ1-1
d_call: .
cdr3_nt: TGCAGTGCTACTACAGGGAGATCCTCTGAAGCTTTCTTT
cdr3_aa: CSATTGRSSEAFF

v_call: TRBV18
clone_size: few
j_call: TRBJ1-4
d_call: .
cdr3_nt: TGTGCCAGCTCACCACCGACGGGGAGGCGTGAAAAACTGTTTTTT
cdr3_aa: CASSPPTGRREKLFF

v_call: TRBV20-1
clone_size: few
j_call: TRBJ2-1
d_call: .
cdr3_nt: TGCAGTGCTAGAGGTATGATGAATGAGCAGTTCTTC
cdr3_aa: CSARGMMNEQFF

v_call: TRBV5-1
clone_size: few
j_call: TRBJ2-7
d_call: TRBD2
cdr3_nt: TGCGCCAGCGCATTCGGACTAGCCCAGGGAAACCTCTACGAGCAGTACTTC
cdr3_aa: CASAFGLAQGNLYEQYF

v_call: TRBV12-3/TRBV12-4
clone_size: few
j_call: TRBJ1-2
d_call: TRBD1
cdr3_nt: TGTGCCAGCATAAGGACAGGGAACCTCCGCTATGGCTACACCTTC
cdr3_aa: CASIRTGNLRYGYTF

v_call: TRBV6-5
clone_size: .
j_call: TRBJ1-1
d_call: TRBD1
cdr3_nt: TGTGCCAGCAGCCGACAGGGAGGGAATACTGAAGCTTTCTTT
cdr3_aa: CASSRQGGNTEAFF

v_call: TRBV5-1
clone_size: .
j_call: TRBJ1-5
d_call: .
cdr3_nt: TGCGCCAGCAGCTTGGGGGAATCTAGCAATCAGCCCCAGCATTTT
cdr3_aa: CASSLGESSNQPQHF